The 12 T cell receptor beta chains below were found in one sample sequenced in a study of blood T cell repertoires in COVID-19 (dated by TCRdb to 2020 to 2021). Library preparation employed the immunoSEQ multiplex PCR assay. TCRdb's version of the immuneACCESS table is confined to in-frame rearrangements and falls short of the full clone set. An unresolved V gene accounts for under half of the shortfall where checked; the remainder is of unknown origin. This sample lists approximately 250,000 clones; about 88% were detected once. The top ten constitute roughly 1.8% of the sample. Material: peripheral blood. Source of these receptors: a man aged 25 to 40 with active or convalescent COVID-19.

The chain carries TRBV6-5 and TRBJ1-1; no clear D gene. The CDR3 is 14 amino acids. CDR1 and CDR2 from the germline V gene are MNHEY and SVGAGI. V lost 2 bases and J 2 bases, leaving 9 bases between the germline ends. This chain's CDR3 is CASSYREGNTEAFF. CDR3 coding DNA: TGTGCCAGCAGTTACCGGGAGGGAAACACTGAAGCTTTCTTT.

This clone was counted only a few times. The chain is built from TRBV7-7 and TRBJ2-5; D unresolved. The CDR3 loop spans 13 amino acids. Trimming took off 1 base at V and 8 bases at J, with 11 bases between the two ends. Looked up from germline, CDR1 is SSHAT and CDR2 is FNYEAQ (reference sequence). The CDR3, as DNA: TGTGCCAGCAGCTTAGTTGTATGGAGCACCCAGTACTTC. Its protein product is CASSLVVWSTQYF.

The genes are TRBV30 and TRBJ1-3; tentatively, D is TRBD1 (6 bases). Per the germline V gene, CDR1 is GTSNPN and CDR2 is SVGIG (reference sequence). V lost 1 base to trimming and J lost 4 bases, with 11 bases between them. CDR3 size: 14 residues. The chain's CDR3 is CAWSAGVSGNTIYF. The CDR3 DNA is TGTGCCTGGAGTGCAGGGGTATCGGGAAACACCATATATTTT.

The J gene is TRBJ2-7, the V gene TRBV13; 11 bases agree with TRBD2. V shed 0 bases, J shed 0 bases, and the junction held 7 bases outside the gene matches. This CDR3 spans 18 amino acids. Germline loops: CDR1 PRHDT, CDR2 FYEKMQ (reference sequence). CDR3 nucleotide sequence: TGTGCCAGCAGCTTAGGGCTAGCGGGGGGTATGAGCTCCTACGAGCAGTACTTC. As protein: CASSLGLAGGMSSYEQYF.

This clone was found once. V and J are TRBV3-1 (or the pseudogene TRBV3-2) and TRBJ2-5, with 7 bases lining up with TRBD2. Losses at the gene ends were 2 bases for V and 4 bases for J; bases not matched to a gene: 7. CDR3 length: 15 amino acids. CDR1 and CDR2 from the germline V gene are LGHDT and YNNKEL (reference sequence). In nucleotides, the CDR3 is TGTGCCAGCAGCCAACGGGGGGAGCGGAGAGAGACCCAGTACTTC. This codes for CASSQRGERRETQYF.

CDR3 residues: CASSARQGNAEQFF. The CDR3 DNA reads TGTGCCAGCAGCGCTCGACAGGGAAACGCTGAGCAGTTCTTC. This rearrangement joins TRBV9 to TRBJ2-1; 7 positions match TRBD1. The V and J ends lost 3 bases and 9 bases, in that order; junction bases with no gene match: 9. The CDR3 contains 14 residues. The germline CDR1 and CDR2 sequences are SGDLS and YYNGEE.

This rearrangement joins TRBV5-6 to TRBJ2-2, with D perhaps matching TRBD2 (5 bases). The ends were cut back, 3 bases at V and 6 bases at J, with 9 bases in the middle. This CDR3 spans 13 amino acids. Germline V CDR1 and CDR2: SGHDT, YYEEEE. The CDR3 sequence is CASSSGIPGELFF. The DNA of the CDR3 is TGTGCCAGCAGCTCCGGGATACCCGGGGAGCTGTTTTTT.

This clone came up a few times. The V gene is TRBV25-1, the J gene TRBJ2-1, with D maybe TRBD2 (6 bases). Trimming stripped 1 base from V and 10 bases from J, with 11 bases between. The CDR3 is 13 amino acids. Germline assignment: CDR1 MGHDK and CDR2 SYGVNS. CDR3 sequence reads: CASSELSRDEQFF. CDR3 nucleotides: TGTGCCAGCAGTGAATTATCGCGGGACGAGCAGTTCTTC.

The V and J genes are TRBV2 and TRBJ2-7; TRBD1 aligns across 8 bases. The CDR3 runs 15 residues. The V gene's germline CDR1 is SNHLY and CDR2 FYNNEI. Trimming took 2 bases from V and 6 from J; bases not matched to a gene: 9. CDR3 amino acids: CASSESQGAFLEQYF. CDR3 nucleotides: TGTGCCAGCAGTGAAAGCCAGGGGGCATTCCTCGAGCAGTACTTC. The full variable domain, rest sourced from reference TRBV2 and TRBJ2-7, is EPEVTQTPSHQVTQMGQEVILRCVPISNHLYFYWYRQILGQKVEFLVSFYNNEISEKSEIFDDQFSVERPDGSNFTLKIRSTKLEDSAMYFCASSESQGAFLEQYFGPGTRLTVT.

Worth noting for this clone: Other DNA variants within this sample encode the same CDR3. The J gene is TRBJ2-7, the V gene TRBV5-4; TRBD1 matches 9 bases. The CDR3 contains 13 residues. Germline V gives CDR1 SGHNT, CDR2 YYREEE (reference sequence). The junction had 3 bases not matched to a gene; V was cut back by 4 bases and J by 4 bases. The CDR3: CASSVDRGYEQYF. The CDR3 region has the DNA TGTGCCAGCAGCGTGGACAGGGGTTACGAGCAGTACTTC. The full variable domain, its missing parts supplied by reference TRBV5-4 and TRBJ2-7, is ETGVTQSPTHLIKTRGQQVTLRCSSQSGHNTVSWYQQALGQGPQFIFQYYREEENGRGNFPPRFSGLQFPNYSSELNVNALELDDSALYLCASSVDRGYEQYFGPGTRLTVT.

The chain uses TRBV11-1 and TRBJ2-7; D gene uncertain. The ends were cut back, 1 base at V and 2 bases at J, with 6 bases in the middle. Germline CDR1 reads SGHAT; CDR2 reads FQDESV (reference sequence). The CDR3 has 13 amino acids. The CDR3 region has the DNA TGTGCCAGCAGCTTAGATCCAACCTACGAGCAGTACTTC. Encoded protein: CASSLDPTYEQYF.

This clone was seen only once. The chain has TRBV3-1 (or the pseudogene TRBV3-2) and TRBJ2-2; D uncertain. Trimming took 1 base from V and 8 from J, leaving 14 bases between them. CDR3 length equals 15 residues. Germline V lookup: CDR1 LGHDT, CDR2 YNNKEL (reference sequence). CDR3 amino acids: CASSQGWSTPGELFF. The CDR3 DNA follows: TGTGCCAGCAGCCAAGGATGGAGTACACCTGGGGAGCTGTTTTTT.